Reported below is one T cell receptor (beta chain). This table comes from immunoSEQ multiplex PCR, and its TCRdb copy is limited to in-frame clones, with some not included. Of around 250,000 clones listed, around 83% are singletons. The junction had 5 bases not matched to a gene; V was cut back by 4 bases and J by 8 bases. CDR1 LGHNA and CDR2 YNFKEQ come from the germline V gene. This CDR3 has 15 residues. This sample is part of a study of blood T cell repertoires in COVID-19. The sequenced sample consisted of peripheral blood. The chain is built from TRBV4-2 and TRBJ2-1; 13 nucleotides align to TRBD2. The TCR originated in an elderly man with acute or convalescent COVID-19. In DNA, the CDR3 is TGTGCCAGCAGCCCGGGACTAGCGGGAATTTATGAGCAGTTCTTC. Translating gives CASSPGLAGIYEQFF.